Below, one T cell receptor (beta chain) is given with its context. This entry comes from a study of blood T cell repertoires in COVID-19. Whole-study context: Sites across the United States, Italy and Spain contributed samples from acute and convalescent COVID-19. PBMCs, B-cell-depleted T cells, or T cells were the source of the cDNA or gDNA that made up the material.

Original processing notes: Amplification from reference gene primers served as the basis for estimated nucleated cell counts. Assay used: immunoSEQ multiplex PCR; TCRdb lists only in-frame clones, some missing. The DNA was the basis for D and trimming; V, J and clone size are from that table. The table has fewer than 110,000 clones, about 85% seen once. Trimming removed 0 bases at V and 2 bases at J, with 23 bases between. Per the germline V gene, CDR1 is LGHNA and CDR2 is YSLEER. The CDR3 runs to 19 residues. The TCR was taken from a woman in her 70s with active or convalescent COVID-19. The material sequenced was peripheral blood. The rearrangement uses TRBV4-3 and TRBJ2-7; D perhaps matches TRBD2 (6 bases). CDR3 sequence: CASSQETPLGGKVPYEQYF. CDR3 DNA: TGCGCCAGCAGCCAAGAAACCCCCTTGGGCGGGAAAGTGCCCTACGAGCAGTACTTC.